What follows is one TCR beta chain and its context. Recruitment covered roughly 22 US areas and drew participants whose ages spanned about 18 to 89 years. The sample is drawn from a study of blood T cell repertoires in COVID-19. Background on the study: Acute and convalescent COVID-19 samples came from the United States, Italy and Spain. Nucleic acid was either cDNA or gDNA, and it came from T cells, B-cell-depleted T cells, or PBMCs.

The table came from immunoSEQ multiplex PCR; TCRdb's copy has only in-frame clones and leaves some out. In the table there are about 300,000 clones, around nine tenths of which are singletons. V gave up 0 bases and J gave up 8 bases, with 15 bases separating them. The germline V gene has CDR1 SGHRS and CDR2 YFSETQ. CDR3 size: 16 residues. This sequence originates from a woman aged 25 to 45 who had recovered from COVID-19. Sequencing was done on a sample of PBMCs or T cells enriched from blood (not recorded which). The rearrangement uses TRBV5-1 and TRBJ1-6, with TRBD1 as a possible D gene (6 bases). The CDR3 sequence: CASSLAGGHPYSPLHF. The CDR3 nucleotides read TGCGCCAGCAGCTTGGCGGGGGGACACCCGTATTCACCCCTCCACTTT.